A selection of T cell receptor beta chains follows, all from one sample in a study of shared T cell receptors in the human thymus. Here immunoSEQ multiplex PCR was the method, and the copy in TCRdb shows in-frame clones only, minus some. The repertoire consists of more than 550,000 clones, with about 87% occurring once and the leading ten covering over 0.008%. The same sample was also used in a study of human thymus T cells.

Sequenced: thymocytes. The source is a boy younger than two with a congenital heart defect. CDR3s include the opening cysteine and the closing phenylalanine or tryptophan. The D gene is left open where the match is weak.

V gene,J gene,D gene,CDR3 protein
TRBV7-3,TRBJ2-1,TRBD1,CASSSPAGGSYNEQFF
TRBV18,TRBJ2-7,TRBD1,CASSPGRGPEQYF
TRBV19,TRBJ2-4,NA,CASAAGPRAKNIQYF
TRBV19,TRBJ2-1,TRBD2,CASSIVLAASYNEQFF
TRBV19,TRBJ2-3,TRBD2,CASSIIGTSGSSDTQYF
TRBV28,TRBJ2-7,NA,CASSPRPSHIYEQYF
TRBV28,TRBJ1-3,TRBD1,CASSAGTAGNTIYF
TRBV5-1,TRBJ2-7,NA,CASSLGGGVPLAGQYF
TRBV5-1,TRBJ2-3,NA,CASSLLFMGLTSTDTQYF
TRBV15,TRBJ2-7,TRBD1,CATSRDTDRVINHLSYEQYF
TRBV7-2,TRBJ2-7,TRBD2,CASSVSRENHYEQYF
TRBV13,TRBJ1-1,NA,CASSRRQVRAEAFF
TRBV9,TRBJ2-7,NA,CASSVGPVERRDYEQYF
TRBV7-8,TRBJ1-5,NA,CASSLGFAGGVNQPQHF
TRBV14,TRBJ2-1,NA,CASSRYWRDGGEQFF
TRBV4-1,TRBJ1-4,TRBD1,CASSQQGARVEKLFF
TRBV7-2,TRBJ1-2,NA,CASSADYGYTF
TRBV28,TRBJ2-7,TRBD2,CASSRWTSGRGIYEQYF
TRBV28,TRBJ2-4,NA,CASSSEDRYSTLAKNIQYF
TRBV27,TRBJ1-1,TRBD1,CASSDDREKLNTEAFF
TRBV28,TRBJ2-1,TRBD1,CASSSPQGASYNEQFF
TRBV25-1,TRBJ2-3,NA,CASSEYWGGTQYF
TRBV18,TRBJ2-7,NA,CASSPLHSDEQYF
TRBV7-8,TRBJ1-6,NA,CASSPPPGQGKNSPLHF
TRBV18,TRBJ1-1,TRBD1,CASSPRDRGGRVNTEAFF
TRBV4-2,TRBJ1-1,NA,CASSQGGGRTPEAFF
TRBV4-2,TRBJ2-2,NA,CASSHRRFPNTGELFF
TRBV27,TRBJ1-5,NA,CASIIQPQHF
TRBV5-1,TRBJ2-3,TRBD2,CASKSSWTRKGVQYF
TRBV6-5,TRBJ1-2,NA,CASNPTDSPEAGYTF
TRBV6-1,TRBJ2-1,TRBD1,CASSELIKGASSYNEQFF
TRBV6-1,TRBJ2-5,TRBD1,CASSLVRDSQETQYF
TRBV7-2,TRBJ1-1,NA,CASSLGQHMNTEAFF
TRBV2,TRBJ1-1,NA,CASRPRVVMNTEAFF
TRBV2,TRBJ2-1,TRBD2,CASSEIVGSGGLPYNEQFF
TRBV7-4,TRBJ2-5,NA,CASSSVEGVKTQYF
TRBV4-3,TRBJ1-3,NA,CASSQESSFSGNTIYF